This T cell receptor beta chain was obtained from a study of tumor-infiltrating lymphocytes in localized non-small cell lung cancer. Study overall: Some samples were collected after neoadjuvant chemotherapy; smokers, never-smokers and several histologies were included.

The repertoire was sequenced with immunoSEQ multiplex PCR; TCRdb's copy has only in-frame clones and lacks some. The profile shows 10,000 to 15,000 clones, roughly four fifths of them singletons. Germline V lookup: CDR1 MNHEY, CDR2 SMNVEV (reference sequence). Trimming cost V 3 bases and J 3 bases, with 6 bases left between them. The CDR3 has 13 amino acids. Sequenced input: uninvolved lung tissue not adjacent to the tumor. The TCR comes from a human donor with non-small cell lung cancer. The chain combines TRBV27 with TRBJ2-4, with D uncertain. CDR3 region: CASSLNFKNIQYF. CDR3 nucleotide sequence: TGTGCCAGCAGTTTGAACTTCAAAAACATTCAGTACTTC.